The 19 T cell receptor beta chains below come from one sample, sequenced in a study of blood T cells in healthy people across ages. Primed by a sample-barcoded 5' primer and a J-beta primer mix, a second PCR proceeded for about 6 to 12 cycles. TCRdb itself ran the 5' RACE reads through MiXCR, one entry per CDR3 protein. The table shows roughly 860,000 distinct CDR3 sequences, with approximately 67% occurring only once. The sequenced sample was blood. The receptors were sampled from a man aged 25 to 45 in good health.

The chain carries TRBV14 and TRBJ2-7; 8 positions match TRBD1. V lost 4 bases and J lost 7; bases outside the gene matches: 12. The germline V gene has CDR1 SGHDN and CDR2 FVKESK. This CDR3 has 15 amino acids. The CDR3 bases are TGTGCCAGCAGCCCCCGCCGGACAGGGCCTAGTGAGCAGTACTTC. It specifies CASSPRRTGPSEQYF. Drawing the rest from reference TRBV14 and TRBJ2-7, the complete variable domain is EAGVTQFPSHSVIEKGQTVTLRCDPISGHDNLYWYRRVMGKEIKFLLHFVKESKQDESGMPNNRFLAERTGGTYSTLKVQPAELEDSGVYFCASSPRRTGPSEQYFGPGTRLTVT.

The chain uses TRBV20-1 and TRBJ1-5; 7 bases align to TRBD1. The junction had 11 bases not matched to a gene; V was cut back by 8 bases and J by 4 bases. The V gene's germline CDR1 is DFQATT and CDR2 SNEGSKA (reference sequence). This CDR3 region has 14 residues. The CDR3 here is CSTKTGNENQPQHF. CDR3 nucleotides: TGCAGTACCAAGACAGGGAACGAAAATCAGCCCCAGCATTTT.

The CDR3 region is CASSQAGFSYEQYF. DNA for the CDR3: TGTGCCAGCAGCCAAGCGGGGTTCTCCTACGAGCAGTACTTC. The chain has TRBV3-1 and TRBJ2-7; TRBD2 is a possible D gene (5 bases). V was clipped by 1 base and J by 0 bases, with 7 bases between them. The germline gives CDR1 LGHDT, CDR2 YNNKEL (reference sequence). The CDR3 length is 14 residues.

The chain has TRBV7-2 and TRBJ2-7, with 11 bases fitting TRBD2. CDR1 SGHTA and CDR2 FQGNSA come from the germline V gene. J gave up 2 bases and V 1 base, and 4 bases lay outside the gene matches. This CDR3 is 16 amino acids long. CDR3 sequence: CASSLEGTSGTYEQYF. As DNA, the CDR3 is TGTGCCAGCAGCTTAGAAGGGACTAGCGGAACCTACGAGCAGTACTTC.

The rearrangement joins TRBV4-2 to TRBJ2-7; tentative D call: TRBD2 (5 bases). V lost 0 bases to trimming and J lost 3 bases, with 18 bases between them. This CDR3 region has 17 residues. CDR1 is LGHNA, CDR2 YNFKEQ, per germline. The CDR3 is CASSQDWPGMSLYEQYF. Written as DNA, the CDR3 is TGTGCCAGCAGCCAAGATTGGCCCGGGATGTCCCTCTACGAGCAGTACTTC.

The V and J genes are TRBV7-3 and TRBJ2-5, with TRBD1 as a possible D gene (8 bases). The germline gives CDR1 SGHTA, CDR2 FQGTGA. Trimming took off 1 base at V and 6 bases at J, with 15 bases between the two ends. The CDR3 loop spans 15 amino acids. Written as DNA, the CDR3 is TGTGCCAGCAGCTTAATAGACAGGGGAGGGAAGACCCAGTACTTC. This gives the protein CASSLIDRGGKTQYF.

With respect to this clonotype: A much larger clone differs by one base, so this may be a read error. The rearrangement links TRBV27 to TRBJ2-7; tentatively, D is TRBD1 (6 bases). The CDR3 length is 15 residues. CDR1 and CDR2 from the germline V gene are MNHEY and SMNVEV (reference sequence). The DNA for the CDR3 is TGTGCCAACAGTTTATACCTTACAGGGTACTACGAGCAGTACTTC. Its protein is CANSLYLTGYYEQYF.

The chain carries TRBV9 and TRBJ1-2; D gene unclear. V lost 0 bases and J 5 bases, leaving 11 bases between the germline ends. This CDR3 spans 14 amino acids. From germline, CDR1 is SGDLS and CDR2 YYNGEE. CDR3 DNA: TGTGCCAGCAGCGTAGGGGTGAGCCTGTATGGCTACACCTTC. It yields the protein CASSVGVSLYGYTF.

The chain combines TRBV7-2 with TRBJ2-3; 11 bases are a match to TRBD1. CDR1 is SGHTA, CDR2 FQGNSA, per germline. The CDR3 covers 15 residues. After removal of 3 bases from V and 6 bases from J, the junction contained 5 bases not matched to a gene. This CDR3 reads CASSFIGDRGDTQYF. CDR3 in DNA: TGTGCCAGCAGCTTCATTGGGGACAGGGGGGATACGCAGTATTTT. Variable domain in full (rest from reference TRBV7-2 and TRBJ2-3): GAGVSQSPSNKVTEKGKDVELRCDPISGHTALYWYRQSLGQGLEFLIYFQGNSAPDKSGLPSDRFSAERTGGSVSTLTIQRTQQEDSAVYLCASSFIGDRGDTQYFGPGTRLTVL.

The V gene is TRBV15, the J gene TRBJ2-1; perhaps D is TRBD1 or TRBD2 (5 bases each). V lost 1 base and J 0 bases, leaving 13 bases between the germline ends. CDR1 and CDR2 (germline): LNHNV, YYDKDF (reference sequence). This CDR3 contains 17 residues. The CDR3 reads CATSRGGSLSSYNEQFF. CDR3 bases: TGTGCCACCAGCAGAGGGGGGTCCCTAAGCTCCTACAATGAGCAGTTCTTC.

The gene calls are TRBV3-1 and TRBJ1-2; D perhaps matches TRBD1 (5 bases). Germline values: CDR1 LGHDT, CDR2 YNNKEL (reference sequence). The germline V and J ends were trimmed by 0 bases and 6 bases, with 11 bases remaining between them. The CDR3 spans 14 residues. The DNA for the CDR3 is TGTGCCAGCAGCCAAGAATGGGGGAGAGATGGCTACACCTTC. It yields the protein CASSQEWGRDGYTF.

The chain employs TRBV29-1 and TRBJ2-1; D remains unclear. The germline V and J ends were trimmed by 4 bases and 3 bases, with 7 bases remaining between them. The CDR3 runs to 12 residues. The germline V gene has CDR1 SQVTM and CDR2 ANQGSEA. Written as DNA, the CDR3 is TGCAGCGTTGGGATCGGCTACAATGAGCAGTTCTTC. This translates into CSVGIGYNEQFF.

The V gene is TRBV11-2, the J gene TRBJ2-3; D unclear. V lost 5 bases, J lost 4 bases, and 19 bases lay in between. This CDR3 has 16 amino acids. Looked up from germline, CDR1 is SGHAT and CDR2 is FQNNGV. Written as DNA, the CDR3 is TGTGCCAGCAGCACCCGAGACAATGACGACCCAGATACGCAGTATTTT. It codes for CASSTRDNDDPDTQYF.

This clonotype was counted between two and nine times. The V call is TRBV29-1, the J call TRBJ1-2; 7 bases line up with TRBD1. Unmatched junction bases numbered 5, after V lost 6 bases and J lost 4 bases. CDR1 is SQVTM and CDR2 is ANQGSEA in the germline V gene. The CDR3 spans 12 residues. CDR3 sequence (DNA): TGCAGCGTCGGGGAGGGGGCCTATGGCTACACCTTC. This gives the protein CSVGEGAYGYTF.

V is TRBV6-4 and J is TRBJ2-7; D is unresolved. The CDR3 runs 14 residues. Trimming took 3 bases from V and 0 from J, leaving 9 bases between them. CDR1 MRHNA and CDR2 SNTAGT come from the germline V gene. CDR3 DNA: TGTGCCAGCAGTGAACAGATCGACTCCTACGAGCAGTACTTC. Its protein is CASSEQIDSYEQYF.

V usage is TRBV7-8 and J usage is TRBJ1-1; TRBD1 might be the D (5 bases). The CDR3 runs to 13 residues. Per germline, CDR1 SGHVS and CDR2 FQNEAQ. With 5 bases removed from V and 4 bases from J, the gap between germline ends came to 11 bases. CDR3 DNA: TGTGCCAGCAGCGAGAGGAGGGGCACTGAAGCTTTCTTT. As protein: CASSERRGTEAFF.

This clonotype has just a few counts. Here the CDR3 reads CASRDFNEQFF. The CDR3 coding sequence is TGTGCCAGCAGGGACTTCAATGAGCAGTTCTTC. The chain couples TRBV28 to TRBJ2-1, with a weak D call TRBD2 (5 bases). CDR1 MDHEN and CDR2 SYDVKM come from the germline V gene. The CDR3 contains 11 residues. The V end was cut by 6 bases, the J end by 6 bases, with 6 bases between.

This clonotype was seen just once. The CDR3 here is CASSLERQSGYTF. The CDR3 nucleotides read TGTGCCAGCAGCTTAGAGAGACAGAGTGGCTACACCTTC. The chain links TRBV7-9 to TRBJ1-2; tentatively, D is TRBD1 (5 bases). The CDR3 spans 13 residues. Trimming removed 1 base at V and 7 bases at J, with 10 bases between. CDR1 and CDR2 (germline): SEHNR, FQNEAQ (reference sequence).

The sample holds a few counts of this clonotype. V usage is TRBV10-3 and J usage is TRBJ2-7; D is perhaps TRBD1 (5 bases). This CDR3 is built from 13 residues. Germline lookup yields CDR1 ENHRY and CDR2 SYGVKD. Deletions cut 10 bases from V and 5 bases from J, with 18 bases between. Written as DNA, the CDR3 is TGTGCCAGCACCCCCCGGCAGGGCAACGAGCAGTACTTC. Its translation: CASTPRQGNEQYF.